The subject of this entry is one T cell receptor (beta chain). V was pared by 6 bases and J by 5 bases, with 8 bases between. The CDR3 contains 13 residues. Germline V gives CDR1 SGHAT, CDR2 FQDESV (reference sequence). The sample is drawn from a study of blood T cell repertoires in COVID-19. Study details: The study drew acute and convalescent COVID-19 samples from the United States, Italy and Spain.

The data were produced by immunoSEQ multiplex PCR, yet TCRdb's version contains in-frame clones alone and is incomplete. The sample has nearly 200,000 clones; roughly nine tenths are singletons. This TCR was sampled from a woman aged 70-85 years with acute or convalescent COVID-19. Source material: peripheral blood. This chain uses TRBV11-1 with TRBJ1-6, with TRBD1 as a possible D gene (5 bases). The CDR3: CASSSTDNSPLHF. As DNA, the CDR3 is TGTGCCAGCAGTTCGACAGATAATTCACCCCTCCACTTT.